Presented here are 23 T cell receptor beta chains from one specimen sequenced in a study of T-cell reconstitution after alpha-beta-depleted transplantation in children. Unique molecular identifiers were incorporated into the prepared TCRbeta library. TCRdb called the PCR reads again in MiXCR, with one record for every CDR3 protein. Found here are 90,000 to 100,000 distinct CDR3 sequences, 20% to 25% of them singletons; the top ten hold about a fifth. The sample consisted of PBMCs, taken before TCRalphabeta/CD19-depleted stem cell transplant. All receptors derive from a boy between 2 and 10 years old with acute lymphoblastic leukemia, due to receive a stem cell transplant.

In its sample, this clonotype was seen many times. The rearrangement uses TRBV3-1 and TRBJ1-2; 9 bases agree with TRBD1. Trimming at V came to 1 base and at J to 4 bases, leaving 13 bases not matched to a gene. The CDR3 is 18 amino acids. The V gene's germline CDR1 is LGHDT and CDR2 YNNKEL (reference sequence). The CDR3 nucleotides read TGTGCCAGCAGCCAAGCCCTAGAGACCGGGACAGGGATCTATGGCTACACCTTC. Its protein is CASSQALETGTGIYGYTF.

This clonotype was seen at least ten times. CDR3 bases: TGCAGCGTTGAGGGACTAGCGGATTCTATAACCCATTCCTACAATGAGCAGTTCTTC. It specifies CSVEGLADSITHSYNEQFF. The chain uses TRBV29-1 and TRBJ2-1, with 11 bases identical to TRBD2. The CDR3 runs to 19 residues. The germline V gene has CDR1 SQVTM and CDR2 ANQGSEA. V was pared by 3 bases and J by 1 base, with 14 bases of the junction left unmatched.

The chain's CDR3 is CASSFTGTSPDTQYF. As DNA, the CDR3 is TGCGCCAGCAGCTTCACAGGGACTAGCCCAGATACGCAGTATTTT. The V call is TRBV5-1, the J call TRBJ2-3; 9 bases line up with TRBD2. The germline CDR1 and CDR2 sequences are SGHRS and YFSETQ. V lost 2 bases to trimming and J lost 4 bases; unmatched junction nucleotides: 5. The CDR3 covers 15 residues.

This clonotype has only a few counts. The chain links TRBV15 to TRBJ1-1; D remains unclear. V lost 6 bases, J lost 8 bases, and 19 bases lay in between. The germline V gene has CDR1 LNHNV and CDR2 YYDKDF (reference sequence). This CDR3 is 14 amino acids long. Written as DNA, the CDR3 is TGTGCCACCAGGATACAGACCCTCTCGGGGGAAGCTTTCTTT. Encoded protein: CATRIQTLSGEAFF. The complete variable domain, with remaining parts taken from reference TRBV15 and TRBJ1-1, reads DAMVIQNPRYQVTQFGKPVTLSCSQTLNHNVMYWYQQKSSQAPKLLFHYYDKDFNNEADTPDNFQSRRPNTSFCFLDIRSPGLGDTAMYLCATRIQTLSGEAFFGQGTRLTVV.

This clonotype has ten or more counts. This chain uses TRBV12-3 or TRBV12-4 with TRBJ2-3; TRBD1 is a possible D gene (5 bases). V was shortened by 7 bases and J by 0 bases, with 11 bases between the two germline ends. The CDR3 covers 14 residues. The CDR3 region has the DNA TGTGCCAGCACCCCTGGGGCGAGCACAGATACGCAGTATTTT. Amino acids: CASTPGASTDTQYF.

In its sample, this clonotype was seen a few times. The rearrangement links TRBV10-1 to TRBJ2-2; 14 bases are a match to TRBD2. CDR1 and CDR2 (germline): WNHNN, SYGVQD (reference sequence). With 10 bases clipped from V and 6 bases from J, the junction kept 1 base outside the gene matches. The CDR3 is 13 residues long. The CDR3 coding sequence is TGCGCCACGGGACTAGCGGGGGCCGGGGAGCTGTTTTTT. It yields the protein CATGLAGAGELFF.

This chain links TRBV7-9 with TRBJ2-3, with D maybe TRBD2 (5 bases). Germline CDR1 is SEHNR and CDR2 is FQNEAQ (reference sequence). This CDR3 region has 14 residues. Trimming took off 2 bases at V and 6 bases at J, with 12 bases between the two ends. The CDR3, as DNA: TGTGCCAGCAGCTTAAACACTAGAGGTGATACGCAGTATTTT. Protein sequence: CASSLNTRGDTQYF.

V is TRBV20-1 and J is TRBJ2-7, with D tentatively TRBD1 (6 bases). This CDR3 is built from 12 residues. The V gene's germline CDR1 is DFQATT and CDR2 SNEGSKA (reference sequence). Trimming removed 3 bases at V and 4 bases at J, with 10 bases between. CDR3 coding DNA: TGCAGTGCTAGGGACAGTACTTACGAGCAGTACTTC. Its protein is CSARDSTYEQYF.

The chain has TRBV28 and TRBJ2-1; D may be TRBD2 (5 bases). This CDR3 has 15 residues. V lost 5 bases and J lost 8, with 19 bases in between. CDR1 is MDHEN, CDR2 SYDVKM, per germline. CDR3 DNA sequence: TGTGCCAGCAGTCCAGTGGGAGATCAACGGGATGAGCAGTTCTTC. Its protein is CASSPVGDQRDEQFF.

The V call is TRBV12-3 or TRBV12-4, the J call TRBJ2-1; possibly TRBD2 for D (6 bases). This CDR3 contains 15 residues. V shed 2 bases and J shed 5 bases, with 13 bases lying between them. As DNA, the CDR3 is TGTGCCAGCAGTTTAAGTAGCGGAGGTGACAATGAGCAGTTCTTC. This gives the protein CASSLSSGGDNEQFF.

The CDR3: CASSLRQGSTEAFF. The DNA of the CDR3 is TGTGCCAGCAGCTTACGACAGGGGAGCACTGAAGCTTTCTTT. The chain links TRBV7-9 to TRBJ1-1; 8 bases fit TRBD1. Germline values: CDR1 SEHNR, CDR2 FQNEAQ (reference sequence). The CDR3 runs 14 residues. V lost 2 bases and J lost 4; bases outside the gene matches: 3.

This rearrangement joins TRBV7-2 to TRBJ1-2; 8 nucleotides agree with TRBD1. From germline, CDR1 is SGHTA and CDR2 FQGNSA. The CDR3 has 14 amino acids. The V segment lost 1 base and the J segment 7 bases; nucleotides outside the gene matches: 5. The CDR3 DNA sequence: TGTGCCAGCAGCTTAGGGACAGGGTCTTTTGGCTACACCTTC. Its protein is CASSLGTGSFGYTF. The whole variable domain, remainder taken from reference TRBV7-2 and TRBJ1-2, is GAGVSQSPSNKVTEKGKDVELRCDPISGHTALYWYRQSLGQGLEFLIYFQGNSAPDKSGLPSDRFSAERTGGSVSTLTIQRTQQEDSAVYLCASSLGTGSFGYTFGSGTRLTVV.

This clonotype was observed a few times. This chain links TRBV5-1 with TRBJ2-7; perhaps TRBD2 as D (5 bases). The V end lost 6 bases, the J end lost 0 bases, and 19 bases lay between the germline ends. This CDR3 contains 16 residues. The germline V gene has CDR1 SGHRS and CDR2 YFSETQ. CDR3 sequence reads: CASTPDPASSSYEQYF. The CDR3 nucleotides are TGCGCCAGCACACCCGACCCGGCTAGCAGCTCCTACGAGCAGTACTTC.

This clonotype was counted only a few times. The CDR3 protein is CASSLGGRELDEQYF. The DNA for the CDR3 is TGTGCCAGCAGCTTGGGGGGGCGAGAACTGGACGAGCAGTACTTC. The V call is TRBV5-4, the J call TRBJ2-7; weak D call: TRBD1 (6 bases). Germline CDR1 reads SGHNT; CDR2 reads YYREEE (reference sequence). Between the trimmed V and J ends, which lost 0 bases and 5 bases, there was a span of 15 bases. This CDR3 spans 15 amino acids.

This clonotype was detected only a few times. The V and J genes are TRBV13 and TRBJ2-1; 11 bases line up with TRBD2. V lost 0 bases, J lost 11 bases, and 6 bases stayed unmatched. CDR3 size: 15 residues. CDR1 is PRHDT, CDR2 FYEKMQ, per germline (reference sequence). The CDR3 reads CASSLGSGRGVQQFF. The CDR3, as DNA: TGTGCCAGCAGCTTAGGTAGCGGGAGGGGGGTTCAGCAGTTCTTC.

As regards this clonotype: A much larger clonotype is one base distant, so this may be a read error. V and J are TRBV15 and TRBJ2-3; 11 bases agree with TRBD2. Germline values: CDR1 LNHNV, CDR2 YYDKDF (reference sequence). CDR3 length equals 13 residues. CDR3 loop: CATSVSGRDMQYF. CDR3 coding DNA: TGTGCCACCAGCGTTAGCGGGAGGGATATGCAGTATTTT.

This clonotype was counted between two and nine times. The rearrangement links TRBV7-2 to TRBJ2-5; D is possibly TRBD2 (6 bases). V gave up 2 bases and J gave up 5 bases, with 15 bases separating them. The germline V gene encodes CDR1 SGHTA and CDR2 FQGNSA. The CDR3 has 15 residues. The CDR3 sequence is CASSLIGLARETQYF. DNA for the CDR3: TGTGCCAGCAGCTTAATAGGTCTAGCGAGGGAGACCCAGTACTTC.

CDR3 loop: CASSSSLSNEQFF. The DNA of the CDR3 is TGTGCCAGCAGTTCCTCCCTCTCAAATGAGCAGTTCTTC. The chain uses TRBV6-5 and TRBJ2-1; D is unresolved. The V gene's germline CDR1 is MNHEY and CDR2 SVGAGI. The CDR3 contains 13 residues. V was shortened by 4 bases and J by 7 bases, with 11 bases between the two germline ends.

This clonotype was seen ten or more times. The V call is TRBV6-5, the J call TRBJ1-1; the D gene is possibly TRBD1 (6 bases). This CDR3 is built from 15 residues. Trimming left V 4 bases short and J 2 bases short, with 14 bases between. In germline, CDR1 is MNHEY, CDR2 SVGAGI. In nucleotides, the CDR3 is TGTGCCAGCAGTTCAGAATACAGGGCAAACACTGAAGCTTTCTTT. Its protein is CASSSEYRANTEAFF.

The chain combines TRBV20-1 with TRBJ2-6, with TRBD1 as a possible D gene (6 bases). V was clipped by 3 bases and J by 0 bases, with 12 bases between them. This CDR3 is built from 16 residues. Per the germline V gene, CDR1 is DFQATT and CDR2 is SNEGSKA (reference sequence). The CDR3 loop reads CSARDSGFSGANVLTF. CDR3 coding DNA: TGCAGTGCTAGGGACAGCGGATTCTCTGGGGCCAACGTCCTGACTTTC.

This clonotype was seen repeatedly, ten times or more. The chain has TRBV6-4 and TRBJ2-3, with TRBD2 as a possible D gene (6 bases). Per germline, CDR1 MRHNA and CDR2 SNTAGT. The CDR3 spans 14 residues. V gave up 5 bases and J gave up 2 bases, with 11 bases separating them. The CDR3 loop reads CASSSGGATDTQYF. The CDR3 DNA reads TGTGCCAGCAGTAGCGGAGGGGCCACAGATACGCAGTATTTT.

The chain carries TRBV12-3 or TRBV12-4 and TRBJ1-2; D gene unclear. The CDR3 is 12 residues long. Trimming took off 1 base at V and 8 bases at J, with 8 bases between the two ends. The CDR3 spells CASSLEGRGYTF. The CDR3 DNA reads TGTGCCAGCAGTTTAGAAGGGCGGGGCTACACCTTC.

The sample holds a few counts of this clonotype. The chain carries TRBV5-5 and TRBJ2-1; D gene unclear. Deletions cut 2 bases from V and 6 bases from J, with 12 bases between. CDR1 and CDR2 from the germline V gene are SGHKS and YYEKEE (reference sequence). CDR3 length: 14 amino acids. The chain's CDR3 is CASSFSSKGNEQFF. CDR3 coding DNA: TGTGCCAGCAGCTTCAGCTCTAAGGGCAATGAGCAGTTCTTC.